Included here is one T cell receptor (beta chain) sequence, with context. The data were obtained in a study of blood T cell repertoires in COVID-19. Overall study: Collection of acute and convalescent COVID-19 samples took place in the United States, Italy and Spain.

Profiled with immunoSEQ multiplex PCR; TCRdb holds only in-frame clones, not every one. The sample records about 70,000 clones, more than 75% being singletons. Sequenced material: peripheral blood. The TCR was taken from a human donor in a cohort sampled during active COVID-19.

CDR3 protein: CASSLAQALSYEQYF. The CDR3 DNA reads TGTGCCAGCAGCTTAGCGCAGGCCCTCTCCTACGAGCAGTACTTC. This sequence joins TRBV7-8 and TRBJ2-7; D is unclear. The V end was cut by 0 bases, the J end by 0 bases, with 9 bases between. The germline CDR1 and CDR2 sequences are SGHVS and FQNEAQ. This CDR3 has 15 amino acids.